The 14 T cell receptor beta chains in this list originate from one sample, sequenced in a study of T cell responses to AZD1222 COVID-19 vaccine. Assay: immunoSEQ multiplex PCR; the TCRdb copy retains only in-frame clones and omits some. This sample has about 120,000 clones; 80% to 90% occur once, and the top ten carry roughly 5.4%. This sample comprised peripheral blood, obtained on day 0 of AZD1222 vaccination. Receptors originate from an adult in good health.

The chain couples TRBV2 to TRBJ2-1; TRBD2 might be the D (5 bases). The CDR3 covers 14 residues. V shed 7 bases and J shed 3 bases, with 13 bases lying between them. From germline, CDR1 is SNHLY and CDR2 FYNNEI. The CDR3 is CASTTLVSYNEQFF. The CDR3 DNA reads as TGTGCCAGCACCACACTAGTAAGCTACAATGAGCAGTTCTTC. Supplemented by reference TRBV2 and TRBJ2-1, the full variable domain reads EPEVTQTPSHQVTQMGQEVILRCVPISNHLYFYWYRQILGQKVEFLVSFYNNEISEKSEIFDDQFSVERPDGSNFTLKIRSTKLEDSAMYFCASTTLVSYNEQFFGPGTRLTVL.

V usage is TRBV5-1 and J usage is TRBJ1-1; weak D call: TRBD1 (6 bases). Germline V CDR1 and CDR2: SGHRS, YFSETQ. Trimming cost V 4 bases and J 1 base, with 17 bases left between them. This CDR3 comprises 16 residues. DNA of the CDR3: TGCGCCAGCAGCCCTGCTGCAGGCAGGGGGAACACTGAAGCTTTCTTT. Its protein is CASSPAAGRGNTEAFF.

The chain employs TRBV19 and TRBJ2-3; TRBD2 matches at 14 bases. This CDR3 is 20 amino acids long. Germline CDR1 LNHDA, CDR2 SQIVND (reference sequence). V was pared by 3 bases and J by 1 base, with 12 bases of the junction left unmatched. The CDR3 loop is CASSIEFGLAGGGGTDTQYF. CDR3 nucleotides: TGTGCCAGTAGTATCGAGTTTGGACTAGCGGGAGGCGGGGGCACAGATACGCAGTATTTT.

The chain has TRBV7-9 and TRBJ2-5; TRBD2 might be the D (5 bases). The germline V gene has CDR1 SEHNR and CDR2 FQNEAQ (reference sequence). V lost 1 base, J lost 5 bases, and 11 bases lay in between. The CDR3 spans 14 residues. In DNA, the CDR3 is TGTGCCAGCAGCTTAGAGAACCGAGGGGAGACCCAGTACTTC. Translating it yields CASSLENRGETQYF.

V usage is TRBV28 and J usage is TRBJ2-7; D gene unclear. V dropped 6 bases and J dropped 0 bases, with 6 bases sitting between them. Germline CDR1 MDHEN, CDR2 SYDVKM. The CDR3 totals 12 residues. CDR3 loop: CASRTYSYEQYF. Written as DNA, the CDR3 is TGTGCCAGCAGGACGTACTCCTACGAGCAGTACTTC.

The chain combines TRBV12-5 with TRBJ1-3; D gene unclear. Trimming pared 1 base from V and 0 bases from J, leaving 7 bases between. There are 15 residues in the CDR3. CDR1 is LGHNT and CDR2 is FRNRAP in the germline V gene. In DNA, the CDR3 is TGTGCTAGTGGTTTGGGGCAGAACTCTGGAAACACCATATATTTT. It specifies CASGLGQNSGNTIYF.

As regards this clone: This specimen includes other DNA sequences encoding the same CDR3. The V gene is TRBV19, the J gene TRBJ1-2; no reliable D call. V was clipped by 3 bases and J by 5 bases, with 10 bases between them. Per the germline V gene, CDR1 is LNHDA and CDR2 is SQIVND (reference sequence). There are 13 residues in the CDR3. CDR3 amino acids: CASSMRADYGYTF. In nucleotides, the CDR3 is TGTGCCAGTAGTATGAGGGCGGATTATGGCTACACCTTC.

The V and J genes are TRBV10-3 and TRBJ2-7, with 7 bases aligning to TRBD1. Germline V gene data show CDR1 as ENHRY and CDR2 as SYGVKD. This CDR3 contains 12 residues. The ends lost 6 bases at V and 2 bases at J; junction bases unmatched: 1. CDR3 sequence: CAIRTGTYEQYF. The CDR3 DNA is TGTGCCATCAGGACAGGGACCTACGAGCAGTACTTC.

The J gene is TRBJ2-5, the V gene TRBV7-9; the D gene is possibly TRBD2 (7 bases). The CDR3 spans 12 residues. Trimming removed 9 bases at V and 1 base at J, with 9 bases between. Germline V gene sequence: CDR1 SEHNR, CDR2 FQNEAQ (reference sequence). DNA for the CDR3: TGTGCCAGTGGGGGGGCCCAAGAGACCCAGTACTTC. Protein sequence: CASGGAQETQYF.

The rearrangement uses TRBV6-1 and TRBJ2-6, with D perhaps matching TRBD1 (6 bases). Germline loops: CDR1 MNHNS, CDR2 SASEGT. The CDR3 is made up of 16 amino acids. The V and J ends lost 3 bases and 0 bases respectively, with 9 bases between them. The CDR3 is CASSDAQGSGANVLTF. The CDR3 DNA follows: TGTGCCAGCAGTGATGCACAGGGCTCTGGGGCCAACGTCCTGACTTTC.

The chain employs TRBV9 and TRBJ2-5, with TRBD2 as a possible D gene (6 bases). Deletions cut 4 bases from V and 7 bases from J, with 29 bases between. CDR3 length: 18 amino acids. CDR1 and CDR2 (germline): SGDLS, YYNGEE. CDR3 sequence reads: CASSPRLFGGGMVGTQYF. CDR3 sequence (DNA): TGTGCCAGCAGCCCACGTCTTTTTGGCGGCGGGATGGTAGGGACCCAGTACTTC.

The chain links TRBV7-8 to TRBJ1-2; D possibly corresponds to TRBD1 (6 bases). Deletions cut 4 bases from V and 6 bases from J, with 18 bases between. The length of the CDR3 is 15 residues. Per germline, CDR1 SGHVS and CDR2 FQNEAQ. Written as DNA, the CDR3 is TGTGCCAGCAGCTACTCCCGACAGGCCTTCAATGGCTACACCTTC. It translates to CASSYSRQAFNGYTF.

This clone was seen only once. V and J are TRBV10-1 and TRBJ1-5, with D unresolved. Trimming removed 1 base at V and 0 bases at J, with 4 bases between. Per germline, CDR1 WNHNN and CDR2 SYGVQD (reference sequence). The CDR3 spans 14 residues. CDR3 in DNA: TGCGCCAGCAGTGAGTTCGGTAGCAATCAGCCCCAGCATTTT. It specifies CASSEFGSNQPQHF.

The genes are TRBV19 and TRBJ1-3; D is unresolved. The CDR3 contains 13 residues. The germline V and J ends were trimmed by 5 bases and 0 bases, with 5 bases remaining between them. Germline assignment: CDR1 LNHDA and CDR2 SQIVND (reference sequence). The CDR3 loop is CASSYSSGNTIYF. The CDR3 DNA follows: TGTGCCAGTAGTTATTCCTCTGGAAACACCATATATTTT.